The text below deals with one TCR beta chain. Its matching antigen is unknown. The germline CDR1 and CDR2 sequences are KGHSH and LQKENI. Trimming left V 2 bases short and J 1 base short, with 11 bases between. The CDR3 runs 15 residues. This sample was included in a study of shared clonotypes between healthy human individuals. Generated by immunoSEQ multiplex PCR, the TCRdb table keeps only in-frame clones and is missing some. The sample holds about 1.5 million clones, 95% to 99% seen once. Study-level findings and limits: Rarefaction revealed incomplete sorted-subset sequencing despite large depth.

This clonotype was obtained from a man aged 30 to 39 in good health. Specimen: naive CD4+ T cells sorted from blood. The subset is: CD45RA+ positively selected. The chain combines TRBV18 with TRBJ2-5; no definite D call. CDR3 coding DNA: TGTGCCAGCTCACCAATCGGCCAGTTCCAAGAGACCCAGTACTTC. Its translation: CASSPIGQFQETQYF.